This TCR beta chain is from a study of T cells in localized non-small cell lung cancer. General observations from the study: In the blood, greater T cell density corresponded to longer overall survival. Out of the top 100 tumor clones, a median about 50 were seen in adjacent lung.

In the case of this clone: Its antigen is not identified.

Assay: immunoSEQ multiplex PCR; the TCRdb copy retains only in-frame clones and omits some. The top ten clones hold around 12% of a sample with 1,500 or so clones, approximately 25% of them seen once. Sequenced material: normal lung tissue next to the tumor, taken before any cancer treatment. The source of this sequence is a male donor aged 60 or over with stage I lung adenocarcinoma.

The CDR3 DNA reads as TGTGCCAGCAGCATCACCGGGACAGGGGCCACCTACGAGCAGTACTTC. Residues: CASSITGTGATYEQYF. The V and J genes are TRBV9 and TRBJ2-7; 10 nucleotides match TRBD1. Germline V gene data show CDR1 as SGDLS and CDR2 as YYNGEE. There are 16 residues in the CDR3. The ends lost 4 bases at V and 2 bases at J; junction bases unmatched: 9.